The clone carrying this TCR beta chain came up once. This sample is drawn from a study of T cell changes during pregnancy in multiple sclerosis. Germline CDR1 and CDR2: MDHEN and SYDVKM. The CDR3 spans 16 residues. The V end lost 5 bases, the J end lost 0 bases, and 16 bases lay between the germline ends. TCRdb's table, derived via immunoSEQ multiplex PCR, lists solely in-frame clones and lacks some. The repertoire holds 50,000 or so clones, 75% to 95% seen once, with about 1.2% in the top ten. The J gene is TRBJ1-1, the V gene TRBV28; D not certain. Sequencing was performed on peripheral blood, taken after pregnancy. The TCR originated in a female donor in good health, enrolled as a control in a pregnancy study. The CDR3 sequence is CASSVGLTVMNTEAFF. CDR3 bases: TGTGCCAGCAGTGTTGGACTGACTGTCATGAACACTGAAGCTTTCTTT.